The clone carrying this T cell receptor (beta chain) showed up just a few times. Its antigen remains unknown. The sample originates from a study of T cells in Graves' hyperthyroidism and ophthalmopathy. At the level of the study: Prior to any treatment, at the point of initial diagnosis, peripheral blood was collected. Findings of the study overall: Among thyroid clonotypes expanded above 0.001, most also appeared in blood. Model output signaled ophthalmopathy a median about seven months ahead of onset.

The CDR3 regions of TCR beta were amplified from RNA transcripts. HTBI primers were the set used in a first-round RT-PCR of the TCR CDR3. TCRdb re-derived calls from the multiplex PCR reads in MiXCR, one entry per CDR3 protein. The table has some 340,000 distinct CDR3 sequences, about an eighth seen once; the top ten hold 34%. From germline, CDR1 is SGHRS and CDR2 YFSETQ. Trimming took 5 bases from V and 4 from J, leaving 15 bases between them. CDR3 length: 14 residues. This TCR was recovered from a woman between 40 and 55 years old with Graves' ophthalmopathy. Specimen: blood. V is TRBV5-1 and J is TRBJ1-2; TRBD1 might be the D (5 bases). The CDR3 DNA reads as TGCGCCAGCAGTCGAAACCTGGGGGGCTATGGCTACACCTTC. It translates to CASSRNLGGYGYTF.